The 25 T cell receptor beta chains below come from one sample, sequenced in a study of blood T cell repertoires in COVID-19. The protocol was immunoSEQ multiplex PCR, while the TCRdb copy is restricted to in-frame clones and leaves out a portion. The sample yields some 210,000 clones, approximately 90% seen once. Sequenced input: peripheral blood. The source is a man younger than 40 with acute or convalescent COVID-19.

The V call is TRBV28, the J call TRBJ2-2, with 14 bases matching TRBD2. Germline CDR1 reads MDHEN; CDR2 reads SYDVKM. This CDR3 has 13 amino acids. V was clipped by 11 bases and J by 8 bases; unmatched bases: 4. The CDR3 loop is CAARLAGGGELFF. CDR3 coding DNA: TGTGCCGCAAGACTAGCGGGAGGGGGGGAGCTGTTTTTT.

The CDR3 sequence is CASSQGQELVEKLFF. CDR3 bases: TGTGCCAGCAGCCAAGGACAGGAATTGGTTGAAAAACTGTTTTTT. This chain links TRBV5-4 with TRBJ1-4; 7 bases agree with TRBD1. Germline lookup yields CDR1 SGHNT and CDR2 YYREEE (reference sequence). Trimming cost V 4 bases and J 7 bases; bases outside gene matches: 10. CDR3 length equals 15 residues.

The CDR3 loop is CASSPLGGGGNNEQFF. CDR3 nucleotide sequence: TGTGCCAGCAGCCCGCTTGGAGGGGGGGGCAACAATGAGCAGTTCTTC. This chain connects TRBV4-2 to TRBJ2-1, with D possibly matching TRBD2 (7 bases). The V end lost 4 bases, the J end lost 5 bases, and 18 bases lay between the germline ends. CDR3 length: 16 residues. The germline V gene encodes CDR1 LGHNA and CDR2 YNFKEQ.

The chain is built from TRBV14 and TRBJ2-2; TRBD1 might be the D (7 bases). The CDR3 loop spans 17 amino acids. The V gene lost 0 bases and the J gene lost 4 bases, with 15 bases spanning the gap. Germline V gene sequence: CDR1 SGHDN, CDR2 FVKESK. The DNA for the CDR3 is TGTGCCAGCAGCCAAGACAGGGGGGCTGGTTCCACCGGGGAGCTGTTTTTT. As protein: CASSQDRGAGSTGELFF.

A word on this clone: The junction and the germline gene differ at one end; a read error may be behind it. The V gene is TRBV7-8, the J gene TRBJ2-1; 7 bases are shared with TRBD2. Germline V gives CDR1 SGHVS, CDR2 FQNEAQ. CDR3 length: 15 residues. In DNA form, the CDR3 reads TGTGCCAGCATCTTAGGGGACTACAACTACAATGAGCAGTTCTTC. Protein product: CASILGDYNYNEQFF.

The chain links TRBV10-3 to TRBJ1-5; 9 nucleotides align to TRBD1. Per the germline V gene, CDR1 is ENHRY and CDR2 is SYGVKD. The CDR3 spans 18 residues. The CDR3 sequence is CVSPPRDREFLRDQPQHF. CDR3 in DNA: TGTGTCTCCCCCCCCCGGGACAGGGAGTTTTTAAGGGATCAGCCCCAGCATTTT.

This rearrangement joins TRBV11-3 to TRBJ2-3, with 9 bases identical to TRBD1. This CDR3 region has 15 residues. V was pared by 4 bases and J by 4 bases, with 6 bases of the junction left unmatched. The germline gives CDR1 SGHNT, CDR2 YENEEA. The CDR3 bases are TGTGCCAGCAGCTCCGGGACAGGGTACGCAGATACGCAGTATTTT. Translated: CASSSGTGYADTQYF. Filled out from reference TRBV11-3 and TRBJ2-3, the complete variable domain reads EAGVVQSPRYKIIEKKQPVAFWCNPISGHNTLYWYLQNLGQGPELLIRYENEEAVDDSQLPKDRFSAERLKGVDSTLKIQPAELGDSAVYLCASSSGTGYADTQYFGPGTRLTVL.

This sequence joins TRBV27 and TRBJ2-5; 10 nucleotides align to TRBD2. This CDR3 is 18 amino acids long. The germline V gene has CDR1 MNHEY and CDR2 SMNVEV (reference sequence). V was clipped by 0 bases and J by 4 bases; unmatched bases: 11. The CDR3 is CASSLSRLAGSLGETQYF. DNA of the CDR3: TGTGCCAGCAGTTTATCAAGACTAGCGGGTTCACTAGGAGAGACCCAGTACTTC.

CDR3 DNA: TGTGCCAGCAGTTTTAGGGGGATGCAGGGCTACGAGCAGTACTTC. Translation: CASSFRGMQGYEQYF. V gene TRBV28 combines with J gene TRBJ2-7, with D possibly being TRBD1 (6 bases). CDR1 and CDR2 (germline): MDHEN, SYDVKM. The CDR3 sequence is 15 residues long. V was clipped by 3 bases and J by 3 bases, with 15 bases between them.

The CDR3 DNA sequence: TGTGCCAGCAGTCCCCCCCCATGGACAGGGCAGGGTCAGCCCCAGCATTTT. Translation: CASSPPPWTGQGQPQHF. The rearrangement uses TRBV27 and TRBJ1-5; TRBD1 aligns across 8 bases. Trimming cost V 5 bases and J 6 bases; bases outside gene matches: 15. CDR1 and CDR2 from the germline V gene are MNHEY and SMNVEV (reference sequence). This CDR3 is 17 amino acids long.

The J gene is TRBJ2-3, the V gene TRBV6-4; 7 bases are a match to TRBD2. J was trimmed by 8 bases and V by 6 bases; bases with no gene match: 17. The CDR3 contains 16 residues. Germline-derived CDR1 and CDR2 are MRHNA and SNTAGT. Here the CDR3 DNA reads TGTGCCAGCAGCGCTTCCGGGGAGGGCCGGAGGGGTACGCAGTATTTT. Translating gives CASSASGEGRRGTQYF.

The chain employs TRBV5-5 and TRBJ1-2; a weak D match, TRBD1 (5 bases). V shed 4 bases and J shed 7 bases, with 17 bases lying between them. CDR1 is SGHKS and CDR2 is YYEKEE in the germline V gene (reference sequence). The CDR3 length is 14 residues. CDR3 DNA sequence: TGTGCCAGCAGCCCGGTACAGGATTCCTTTGGCTACACCTTC. It translates to CASSPVQDSFGYTF.

The V call is TRBV28, the J call TRBJ1-6, with 7 bases that match TRBD1. J lost 9 bases, V lost 4 bases, and 9 bases had no gene match. The CDR3 contains 15 residues. Germline CDR1 MDHEN, CDR2 SYDVKM. CDR3 protein: CASSWRQGLISPLHF. In DNA form, the CDR3 reads TGTGCCAGCAGTTGGCGACAGGGCCTTATTTCACCCCTCCACTTT. Using reference TRBV28 and TRBJ1-6 for the parts outside the CDR3, the full variable domain is DVKVTQSSRYLVKRTGEKVFLECVQDMDHENMFWYRQDPGLGLRLIYFSYDVKMKEKGDIPEGYSVSREKKERFSLILESASTNQTSMYLCASSWRQGLISPLHFGNGTRLTVT.

The rearrangement links TRBV28 to TRBJ1-2, with TRBD1 as a possible D gene (6 bases). Trimming took off 6 bases at V and 4 bases at J, with 9 bases between the two ends. Germline CDR1 MDHEN, CDR2 SYDVKM. This CDR3 spans 12 amino acids. Written as DNA, the CDR3 is TGTGCCAGCAGAGACAGGTCCTATGGCTACACCTTC. Encoded protein: CASRDRSYGYTF.

The V and J genes are TRBV5-1 and TRBJ1-2; D call uncertain. The ends were cut back, 3 bases at V and 0 bases at J, with 18 bases in the middle. Germline assignment: CDR1 SGHRS and CDR2 YFSETQ. CDR3 length equals 17 residues. CDR3 in DNA: TGCGCCAGCAGCTCACGGATAGGCGGAGTAACTAACTATGGCTACACCTTC. This translates into CASSSRIGGVTNYGYTF.

V gene TRBV28 combines with J gene TRBJ2-3; the match to TRBD1 covers 8 bases. V trimming: 8 bases; J trimming: 4 bases; junction bases outside the gene matches: 11. This CDR3 contains 15 residues. Germline CDR1 and CDR2: MDHEN and SYDVKM. This CDR3 reads CASEARTGKADTQYF. As DNA, the CDR3 is TGTGCCAGCGAGGCCAGGACAGGGAAGGCAGATACGCAGTATTTT.

The chain joins TRBV19 to TRBJ2-1; 9 nucleotides line up with TRBD2. CDR3 length: 15 residues. Germline trimming cut 3 bases from V and 7 bases from J; bases unmatched to any gene: 7. Germline V gives CDR1 LNHDA, CDR2 SQIVND (reference sequence). The chain's CDR3 is CASSMVSSGKNEQFF. The CDR3 nucleotides read TGTGCCAGTAGTATGGTGTCTAGCGGGAAAAATGAGCAGTTCTTC.

The rearrangement uses TRBV2 and TRBJ2-7, with 9 bases lining up with TRBD1. Trimming took 7 bases from V and 4 from J; bases not matched to a gene: 5. Germline V gene sequence: CDR1 SNHLY, CDR2 FYNNEI. The CDR3 totals 13 residues. The CDR3 sequence is CASTRDRAYEQYF. The CDR3 DNA sequence: TGTGCCAGCACTCGGGACAGGGCTTACGAGCAGTACTTC.

The CDR3 DNA sequence: TGCGCCAGCAGCTTGAGGATAGCCCCGACTGAAGCTTTCTTT. Its protein is CASSLRIAPTEAFF. J is TRBJ1-1 and V is TRBV5-1, with no clear D. CDR3 length: 14 amino acids. Per germline, CDR1 SGHRS and CDR2 YFSETQ. Trimming pared 1 base from V and 5 bases from J, leaving 12 bases between.

The chain couples TRBV7-9 to TRBJ2-3; D possibly corresponds to TRBD2 (6 bases). The V end was cut by 8 bases, the J end by 0 bases, with 27 bases between. Germline values: CDR1 SEHNR, CDR2 FQNEAQ (reference sequence). This CDR3 has 19 residues. For the CDR3, the DNA is TGTGCCAGCTCAACCCTTCGGCTAGCGACGCAGACTAGCACAGATACGCAGTATTTT. It translates to CASSTLRLATQTSTDTQYF.

The CDR3 DNA is TGCAGCGTTGAAGGACAGGGGCCCCCCCAGACCCAGTACTTC. As protein: CSVEGQGPPQTQYF. The rearrangement joins TRBV29-1 to TRBJ2-5; 8 nucleotides agree with TRBD1. The germline V gene encodes CDR1 SQVTM and CDR2 ANQGSEA. The CDR3 length is 14 residues. V gave up 1 base and J gave up 6 bases; unmatched junction bases: 7.

This chain uses TRBV24-1 with TRBJ2-5, with D perhaps TRBD1 (5 bases). V was trimmed by 6 bases and J by 5 bases, leaving 9 bases between them. Germline V gene lookup returns CDR1 KGHDR and CDR2 SFDVKD. The CDR3 runs to 12 residues. The CDR3 region is CATSQGLETQYF. The CDR3 DNA sequence: TGTGCCACCAGTCAGGGTCTTGAGACCCAGTACTTC.

The chain couples TRBV6-5 to TRBJ2-5, with TRBD1 matching 11 bases. In germline, CDR1 is MNHEY, CDR2 SVGAGI. V gave up 2 bases and J gave up 4 bases; unmatched junction bases: 0. The CDR3 is made up of 14 amino acids. The CDR3 nucleotides read TGTGCCAGCAGTTACGGGACAGGGGGAGAGACCCAGTACTTC. This encodes CASSYGTGGETQYF.

The chain couples TRBV29-1 to TRBJ1-1; D unresolved. The V end lost 5 bases, the J end lost 0 bases, and 13 bases lay between the germline ends. There are 14 residues in the CDR3. Germline CDR1 reads SQVTM; CDR2 reads ANQGSEA. CDR3 in DNA: TGCAGCGTTCAGCGCCTGGTGATGAACACTGAAGCTTTCTTT. It yields the protein CSVQRLVMNTEAFF.

The chain combines TRBV30 with TRBJ1-1; TRBD1 aligns across 12 bases. V was pared by 4 bases and J by 11 bases, with 14 bases of the junction left unmatched. The CDR3 consists of 15 residues. The germline CDR1 and CDR2 sequences are GTSNPN and SVGIG (reference sequence). The CDR3 bases are TGTGCCTGGACCAAAAGGGGGACAGGGGGCTTAGGGGCTTTCTTT. Protein sequence: CAWTKRGTGGLGAFF.